The 22 T cell receptor beta chains below come from one sample, sequenced in a study of shared clonotypes between healthy human individuals. Method: immunoSEQ multiplex PCR; TCRdb's copy keeps in-frame clones and lacks some. There are about 2.4 million clones in the sample; 80% to 95% occur only once, and 0.36% lies in the top ten. The sequenced sample was naive CD4+ T cells from PBMCs. The subset was: CD45RA+ positively selected. Source of these receptors: a man aged 18 to 30 in good health. Some clones in this sample may be carry-over from other donors' samples.

V gene TRBV7-9 combines with J gene TRBJ2-5; TRBD2 is a possible D gene (5 bases). In germline, CDR1 is SEHNR, CDR2 FQNEAQ (reference sequence). The CDR3 loop spans 13 amino acids. V dropped 5 bases and J dropped 5 bases, with 12 bases sitting between them. The CDR3 sequence: CASSPTSLETQYF. DNA for the CDR3: TGTGCCAGCAGCCCCACTAGTTTGGAGACCCAGTACTTC.

V usage is TRBV5-5 and J usage is TRBJ1-1; D is perhaps TRBD1 (5 bases). Germline V gene data show CDR1 as SGHKS and CDR2 as YYEKEE (reference sequence). The CDR3 loop spans 13 amino acids. V was pared by 2 bases and J by 4 bases, with 9 bases between. This CDR3 is CASSFAGGTEAFF. The CDR3 DNA reads as TGTGCCAGCAGCTTTGCTGGGGGCACTGAAGCTTTCTTT.

This chain connects TRBV9 to TRBJ2-2; D is uncertain. This CDR3 region has 15 residues. Trimming cost V 0 bases and J 5 bases, with 11 bases left between them. The V gene's germline CDR1 is SGDLS and CDR2 YYNGEE. DNA for the CDR3: TGTGCCAGCAGCGTAGAGGGTCGGCCTACCGGGGAGCTGTTTTTT. It yields the protein CASSVEGRPTGELFF.

The rearrangement links TRBV7-9 to TRBJ1-1; 9 bases map to TRBD1. The junction had 11 bases not matched to a gene; V was cut back by 6 bases and J by 0 bases. The CDR3 sequence is 17 residues long. The V gene's germline CDR1 is SEHNR and CDR2 FQNEAQ (reference sequence). CDR3 DNA sequence: TGTGCCAGCAGACCCCCGGGACAGGGAACCATGAACACTGAAGCTTTCTTT. It yields the protein CASRPPGQGTMNTEAFF.

The gene calls are TRBV10-3 and TRBJ2-7; 7 bases are shared with TRBD1. This CDR3 contains 14 residues. Germline values: CDR1 ENHRY, CDR2 SYGVKD. V was pared by 4 bases and J by 4 bases, with 7 bases of the junction left unmatched. The CDR3, as DNA: TGTGCCATCAGTGCTGCTACAGGGGTATACGAGCAGTACTTC. It codes for CAISAATGVYEQYF.

In regard to this clone: This same CDR3 is encoded by further DNA sequences in the sample. The rearrangement links TRBV5-1 to TRBJ1-1; D possibly corresponds to TRBD1 (5 bases). The CDR3 length is 14 residues. Between the trimmed V and J ends, which lost 4 bases and 5 bases, there was a span of 15 bases. From germline, CDR1 is SGHRS and CDR2 YFSETQ. CDR3 DNA: TGCGCCAGCAGCCCGGGAACGGGGGGGACTGAAGCTTTCTTT. Translated, it gives CASSPGTGGTEAFF.

The chain is built from TRBV5-1 and TRBJ2-7; 13 bases line up with TRBD2. J was trimmed by 0 bases and V by 4 bases; bases with no gene match: 10. CDR1 is SGHRS, CDR2 YFSETQ, per germline. The CDR3 has 18 residues. CDR3 amino acids: CASSLAGTSGKSSYEQYF. CDR3 bases: TGCGCCAGCAGCCTGGCCGGGACTAGCGGGAAGAGCTCCTACGAGCAGTACTTC.

The chain links TRBV29-1 to TRBJ2-5; D may be TRBD2 (5 bases). Trimming took off 6 bases at V and 3 bases at J, with 14 bases between the two ends. CDR1 and CDR2 from the germline V gene are SQVTM and ANQGSEA. The CDR3 sequence is 13 residues long. The CDR3 DNA reads TGCAGCGTGGCAGGACTCCCAAAAGAGACCCAGTACTTC. This translates into CSVAGLPKETQYF.

The rearrangement uses TRBV10-3 and TRBJ2-7, with 9 bases fitting TRBD1. This CDR3 has 14 residues. With 6 bases clipped from V and 6 bases from J, the junction kept 9 bases outside the gene matches. The germline V gene encodes CDR1 ENHRY and CDR2 SYGVKD. The CDR3 reads CAISPGQGQGEQYF. In DNA form, the CDR3 reads TGTGCCATCAGCCCCGGACAGGGGCAGGGCGAGCAGTACTTC.

This rearrangement joins TRBV27 to TRBJ2-5; D ambiguous. Germline lookup yields CDR1 MNHEY and CDR2 SMNVEV (reference sequence). This CDR3 has 15 residues. Trimming took off 3 bases at V and 1 base at J, with 12 bases between the two ends. CDR3 region: CASSFWWEGQETQYF. CDR3 sequence (DNA): TGTGCCAGCAGTTTCTGGTGGGAAGGCCAAGAGACCCAGTACTTC.

The rearrangement links TRBV4-1 to TRBJ2-2; D remains unclear. Germline V gene sequence: CDR1 MGHRA, CDR2 YSYEKL. The CDR3 covers 17 residues. Trimming pared 4 bases from V and 1 base from J, leaving 16 bases between. This chain's CDR3 is CASSLPSGNLNTGELFF. CDR3 coding DNA: TGCGCCAGCAGCCTCCCCTCGGGCAATCTGAACACCGGGGAGCTGTTTTTT.

This clone came up a few times. V is TRBV30 and J is TRBJ1-1; 9 nucleotides align to TRBD1. From germline, CDR1 is GTSNPN and CDR2 SVGIG (reference sequence). With V trimmed by 6 bases and J by 3 bases, 2 bases remained unmatched. The CDR3 extends over 12 amino acids. Written as DNA, the CDR3 is TGTGCCTGTAGGACAGGGGACACTGAAGCTTTCTTT. It specifies CACRTGDTEAFF.

As for this clone: The same CDR3 also results from other DNA sequences found in this sample. V is TRBV28 and J is TRBJ2-5, with D uncertain. Germline V gives CDR1 MDHEN, CDR2 SYDVKM. The V gene lost 6 bases and the J gene lost 5 bases, with 7 bases spanning the gap. CDR3 length equals 11 residues. The CDR3 spells CASSLGETQYF. The CDR3 nucleotides are TGTGCCAGCAGCCTCGGGGAGACCCAGTACTTC.

CDR3 residues: CAWSIGNYGYTF. The CDR3 coding sequence is TGTGCCTGGAGTATCGGCAACTATGGCTACACCTTC. V is TRBV30 and J is TRBJ1-2, with no clear D. CDR1 is GTSNPN and CDR2 is SVGIG in the germline V gene (reference sequence). The germline V and J ends were trimmed by 2 bases and 2 bases, with 6 bases remaining between them. There are 12 residues in the CDR3.

The rearrangement uses TRBV6-5 and TRBJ2-3, with a possible D match to TRBD1 (5 bases). This CDR3 is built from 15 residues. Germline V gene sequence: CDR1 MNHEY, CDR2 SVGAGI. Deletions cut 2 bases from V and 6 bases from J, with 15 bases between. The CDR3 region has the DNA TGTGCCAGCAGTTACGTAGCAGGGCCCCCCGATACGCAGTATTTT. Protein sequence: CASSYVAGPPDTQYF.

The CDR3 reads CASSLRFGGGGIQPQHF. CDR3 in DNA: TGTGCCAGCAGTTTGAGGTTTGGTGGGGGTGGGATTCAGCCCCAGCATTTT. The rearrangement joins TRBV27 to TRBJ1-5, with TRBD1 as a possible D gene (5 bases). CDR1 is MNHEY, CDR2 SMNVEV, per germline (reference sequence). The V and J ends lost 3 bases and 6 bases respectively, with 21 bases between them. This CDR3 has 17 residues.

The genes are TRBV6-6 and TRBJ2-7; no definite D call. This CDR3 contains 14 residues. Germline loops: CDR1 MNHNY, CDR2 SVGAGI (reference sequence). V lost 6 bases and J lost 6, with 18 bases in between. CDR3 loop: CASSRRSLNPEQYF. The CDR3 nucleotides are TGTGCCAGCAGCCGACGGTCCCTAAACCCCGAGCAGTACTTC.

The chain recombines TRBV7-2 with TRBJ2-7; TRBD2 matches 12 bases. The junction had 9 bases not matched to a gene; V was cut back by 0 bases and J by 0 bases. Germline V gives CDR1 SGHTA, CDR2 FQGNSA. This CDR3 contains 19 residues. CDR3 loop: CASSLASASGRAHSYEQYF. The CDR3 region has the DNA TGTGCCAGCAGCTTAGCGAGCGCTAGCGGGAGGGCCCACTCCTACGAGCAGTACTTC. The full variable domain, completed using reference TRBV7-2 and TRBJ2-7, is GAGVSQSPSNKVTEKGKDVELRCDPISGHTALYWYRQSLGQGLEFLIYFQGNSAPDKSGLPSDRFSAERTGGSVSTLTIQRTQQEDSAVYLCASSLASASGRAHSYEQYFGPGTRLTVT.

The V and J genes are TRBV28 and TRBJ1-1, with D perhaps TRBD1 (6 bases). The V gene's germline CDR1 is MDHEN and CDR2 SYDVKM. CDR3 length: 15 amino acids. V was shortened by 7 bases and J by 7 bases, with 22 bases between the two germline ends. The CDR3 nucleotides read TGTGCCAGCACCCCCTCCGGGGGCCCCAAGGGTGAAGCTTTCTTT. Translating it yields CASTPSGGPKGEAFF.

The rearrangement links TRBV21-1 to TRBJ2-7; the table calls TRBD1, which could not be checked here. TRBV21-1 is a recognized pseudogene. The CDR3 consists of 16 residues. This CDR3 reads CASSDPRPGPIYEQYF. The CDR3 DNA reads TGTGCCAGCAGCGACCCCAGGCCCGGCCCCATCTACGAGCAGTACTTC.

This clone showed up just once. The rearrangement joins TRBV5-1 to TRBJ2-7; tentatively, D is TRBD2 (6 bases). CDR3 length: 13 residues. Per germline, CDR1 SGHRS and CDR2 YFSETQ. The V end lost 5 bases, the J end lost 2 bases, and 11 bases lay between the germline ends. As DNA, the CDR3 is TGCGCCAGCAGTGGAGGGGTCCCCTACGAGCAGTACTTC. This gives the protein CASSGGVPYEQYF.

DNA for the CDR3: TGTGCCAGCAGTTTAGGTGATGCTAGCGGTTACACAGATACGCAGTATTTT. Protein: CASSLGDASGYTDTQYF. This sequence joins TRBV27 and TRBJ2-3, with 7 bases identical to TRBD2. V shed 2 bases, J shed 2 bases, and the junction held 10 bases outside the gene matches. CDR1 and CDR2 (germline): MNHEY, SMNVEV (reference sequence). The CDR3 runs 17 residues.